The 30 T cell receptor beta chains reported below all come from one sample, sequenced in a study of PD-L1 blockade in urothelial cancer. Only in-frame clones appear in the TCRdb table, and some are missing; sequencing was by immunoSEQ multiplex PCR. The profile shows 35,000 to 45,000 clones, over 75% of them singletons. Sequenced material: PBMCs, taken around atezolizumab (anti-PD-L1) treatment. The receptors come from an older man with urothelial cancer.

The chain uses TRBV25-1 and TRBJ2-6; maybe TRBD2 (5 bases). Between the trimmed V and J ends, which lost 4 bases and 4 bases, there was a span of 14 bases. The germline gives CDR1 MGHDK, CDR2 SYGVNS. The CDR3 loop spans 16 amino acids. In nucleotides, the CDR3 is TGTGCCAGCAGTGTCTCCGGGGTTCCCGGGGCCAACGTCCTGACTTTC. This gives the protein CASSVSGVPGANVLTF.

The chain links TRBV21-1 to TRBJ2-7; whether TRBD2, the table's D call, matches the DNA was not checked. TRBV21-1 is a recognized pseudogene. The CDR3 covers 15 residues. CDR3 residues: CASSKHGSRFYEQYF. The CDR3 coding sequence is TGTGCCAGCAGCAAGCACGGGAGTCGTTTCTACGAGCAGTACTTC.

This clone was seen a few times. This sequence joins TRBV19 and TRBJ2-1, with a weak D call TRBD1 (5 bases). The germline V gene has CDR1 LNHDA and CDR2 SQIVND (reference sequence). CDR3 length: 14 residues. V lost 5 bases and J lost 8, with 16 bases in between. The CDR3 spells CASSLRGGFDEQFF. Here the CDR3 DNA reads TGTGCCAGTAGTCTTAGGGGTGGTTTCGATGAGCAGTTCTTC.

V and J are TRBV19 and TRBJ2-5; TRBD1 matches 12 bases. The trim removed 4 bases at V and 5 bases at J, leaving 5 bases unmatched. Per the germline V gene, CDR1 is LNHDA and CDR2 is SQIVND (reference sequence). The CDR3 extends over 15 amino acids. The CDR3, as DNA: TGTGCCAGTAGTACCGGGACAGGGGGCCTGGAGACCCAGTACTTC. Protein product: CASSTGTGGLETQYF.

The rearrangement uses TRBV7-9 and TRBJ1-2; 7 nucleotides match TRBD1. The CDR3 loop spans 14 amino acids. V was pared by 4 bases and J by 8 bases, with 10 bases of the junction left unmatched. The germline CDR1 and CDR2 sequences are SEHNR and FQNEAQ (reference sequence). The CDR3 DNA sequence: TGTGCCAGCAGCTCCGGTTCAGGGGGAGACGGCTACACCTTC. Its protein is CASSSGSGGDGYTF. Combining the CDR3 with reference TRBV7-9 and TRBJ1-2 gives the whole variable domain DTGVSQNPRHKITKRGQNVTFRCDPISEHNRLYWYRQTLGQGPEFLTYFQNEAQLEKSRLLSDRFSAERPKGSFSTLEIQRTEQGDSAMYLCASSSGSGGDGYTFGSGTRLTVV.

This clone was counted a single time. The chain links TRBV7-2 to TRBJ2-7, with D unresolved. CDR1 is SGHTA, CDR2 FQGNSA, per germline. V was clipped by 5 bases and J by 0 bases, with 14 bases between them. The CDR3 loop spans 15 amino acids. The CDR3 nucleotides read TGTGCCAGCAGCCCCCGCCGGTCAGGCTCCTACGAGCAGTACTTC. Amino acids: CASSPRRSGSYEQYF.

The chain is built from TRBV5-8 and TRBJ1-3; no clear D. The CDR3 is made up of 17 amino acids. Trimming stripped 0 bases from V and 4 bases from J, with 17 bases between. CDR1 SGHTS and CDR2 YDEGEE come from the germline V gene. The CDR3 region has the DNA TGTGCCAGCAGCTTGGAGGTCGGGGTACTCTCCGGAAACACCATATATTTT. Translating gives CASSLEVGVLSGNTIYF. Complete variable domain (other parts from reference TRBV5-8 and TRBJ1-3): EAGVTQSPTHLIKTRGQQATLRCSPISGHTSVYWYQQALGLGLQFLLWYDEGEERNRGNFPPRFSGRQFPNYSSELNVNALELEDSALYLCASSLEVGVLSGNTIYFGEGSWLTVV.

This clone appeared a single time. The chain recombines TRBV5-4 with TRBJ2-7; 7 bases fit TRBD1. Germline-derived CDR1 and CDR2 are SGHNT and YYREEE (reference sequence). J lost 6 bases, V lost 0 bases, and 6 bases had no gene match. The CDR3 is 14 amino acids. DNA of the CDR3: TGTGCCAGCAGCTTGGAGGACAGGACCGGCGAGCAGTACTTC. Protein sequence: CASSLEDRTGEQYF. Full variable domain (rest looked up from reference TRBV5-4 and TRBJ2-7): ETGVTQSPTHLIKTRGQQVTLRCSSQSGHNTVSWYQQALGQGPQFIFQYYREEENGRGNFPPRFSGLQFPNYSSELNVNALELDDSALYLCASSLEDRTGEQYFGPGTRLTVT.

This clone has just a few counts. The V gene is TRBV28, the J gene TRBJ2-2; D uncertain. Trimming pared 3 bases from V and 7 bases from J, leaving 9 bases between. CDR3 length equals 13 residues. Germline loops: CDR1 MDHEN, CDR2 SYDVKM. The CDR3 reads CASSLRTGGELFF. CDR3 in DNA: TGTGCCAGCAGTTTGAGAACTGGCGGGGAGCTGTTTTTT.

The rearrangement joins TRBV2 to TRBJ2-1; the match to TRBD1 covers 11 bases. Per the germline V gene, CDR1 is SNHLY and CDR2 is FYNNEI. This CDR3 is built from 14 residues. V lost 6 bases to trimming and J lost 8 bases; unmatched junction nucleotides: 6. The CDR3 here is CASRWDRGVDEQFF. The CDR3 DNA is TGTGCCAGCAGGTGGGACAGGGGGGTGGATGAGCAGTTCTTC.

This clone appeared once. The CDR3 sequence is CASSPGGGRRGNTIYF. CDR3 sequence (DNA): TGTGCCAGCAGTCCTGGGGGAGGGCGACGTGGAAACACCATATATTTT. The chain is built from TRBV28 and TRBJ1-3; a possible D gene is TRBD1 (5 bases). The CDR3 sequence is 16 residues long. Germline V gives CDR1 MDHEN, CDR2 SYDVKM. V was pared by 5 bases and J by 3 bases, with 17 bases between.

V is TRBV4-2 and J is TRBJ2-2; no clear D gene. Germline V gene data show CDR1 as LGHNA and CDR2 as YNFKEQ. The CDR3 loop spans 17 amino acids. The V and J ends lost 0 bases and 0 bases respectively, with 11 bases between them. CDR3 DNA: TGTGCCAGCAGCCAAGAAAACCGGTTCGCGAACACCGGGGAGCTGTTTTTT. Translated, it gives CASSQENRFANTGELFF.

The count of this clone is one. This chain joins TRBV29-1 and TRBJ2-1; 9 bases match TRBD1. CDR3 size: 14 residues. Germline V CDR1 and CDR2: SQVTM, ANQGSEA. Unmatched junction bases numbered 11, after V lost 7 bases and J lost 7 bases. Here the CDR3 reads CSGGQGGGMNEQFF. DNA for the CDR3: TGCAGCGGGGGACAGGGTGGAGGGATGAATGAGCAGTTCTTC.

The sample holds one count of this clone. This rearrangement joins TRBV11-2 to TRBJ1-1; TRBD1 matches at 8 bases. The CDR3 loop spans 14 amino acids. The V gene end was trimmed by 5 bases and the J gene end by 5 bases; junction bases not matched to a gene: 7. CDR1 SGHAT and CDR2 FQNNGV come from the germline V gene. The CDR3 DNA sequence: TGTGCCAGCAGCGTGGACAGGGATAGAACTGAAGCTTTCTTT. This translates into CASSVDRDRTEAFF.

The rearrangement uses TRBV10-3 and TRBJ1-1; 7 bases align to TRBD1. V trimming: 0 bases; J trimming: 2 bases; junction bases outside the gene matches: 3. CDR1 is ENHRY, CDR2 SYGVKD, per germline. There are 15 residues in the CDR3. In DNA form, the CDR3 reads TGTGCCATCAGTGAGTCAAGAGGGGGCAACACTGAAGCTTTCTTT. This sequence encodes CAISESRGGNTEAFF.

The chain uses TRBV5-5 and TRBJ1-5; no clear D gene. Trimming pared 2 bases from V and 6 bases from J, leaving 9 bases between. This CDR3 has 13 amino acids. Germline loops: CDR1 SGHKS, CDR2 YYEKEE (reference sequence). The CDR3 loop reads CASSFRESQPQHF. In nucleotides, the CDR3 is TGTGCCAGCAGCTTTAGGGAGTCTCAGCCCCAGCATTTT.

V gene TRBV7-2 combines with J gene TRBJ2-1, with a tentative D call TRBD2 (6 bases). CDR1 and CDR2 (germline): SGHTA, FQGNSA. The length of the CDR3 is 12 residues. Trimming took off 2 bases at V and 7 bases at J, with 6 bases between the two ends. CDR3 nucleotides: TGTGCCAGCAGCTTACTAGCGAATGAGCAGTTCTTC. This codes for CASSLLANEQFF.

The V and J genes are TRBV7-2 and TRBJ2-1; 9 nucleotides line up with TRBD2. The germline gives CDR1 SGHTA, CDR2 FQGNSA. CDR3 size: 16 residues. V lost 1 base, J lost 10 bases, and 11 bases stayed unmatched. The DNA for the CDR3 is TGTGCCAGCAGCTTAGTCGGCGGGGGGGAACAGAAAGAGCAGTTCTTC. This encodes CASSLVGGGEQKEQFF.

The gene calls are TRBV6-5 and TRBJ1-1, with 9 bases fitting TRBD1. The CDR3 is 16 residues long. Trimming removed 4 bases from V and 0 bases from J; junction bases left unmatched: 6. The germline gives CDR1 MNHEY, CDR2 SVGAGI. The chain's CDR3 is CASSSGQGTMNTEAFF. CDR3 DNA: TGTGCCAGCAGTTCAGGACAGGGGACTATGAACACTGAAGCTTTCTTT.

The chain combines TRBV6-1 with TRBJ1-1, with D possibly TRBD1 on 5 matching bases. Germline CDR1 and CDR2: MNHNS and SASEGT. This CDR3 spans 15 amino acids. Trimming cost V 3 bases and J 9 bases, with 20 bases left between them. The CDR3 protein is CASSDRGVGVAQAFF. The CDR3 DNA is TGTGCCAGCAGTGACCGGGGGGTAGGGGTCGCCCAAGCTTTCTTT.

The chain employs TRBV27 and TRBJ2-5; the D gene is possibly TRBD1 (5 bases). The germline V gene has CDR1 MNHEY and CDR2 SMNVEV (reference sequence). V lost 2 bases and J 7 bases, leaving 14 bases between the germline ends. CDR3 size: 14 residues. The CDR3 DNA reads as TGTGCCAGCAGTTTACAGGGTCGAGGCACGACCCAGTACTTC. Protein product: CASSLQGRGTTQYF.

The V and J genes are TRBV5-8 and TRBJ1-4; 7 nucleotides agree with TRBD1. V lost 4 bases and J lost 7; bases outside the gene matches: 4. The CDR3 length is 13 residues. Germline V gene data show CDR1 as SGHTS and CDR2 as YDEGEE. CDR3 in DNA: TGTGCCAGCAGCACGGGACAGTCTGAAAAACTGTTTTTT. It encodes CASSTGQSEKLFF.

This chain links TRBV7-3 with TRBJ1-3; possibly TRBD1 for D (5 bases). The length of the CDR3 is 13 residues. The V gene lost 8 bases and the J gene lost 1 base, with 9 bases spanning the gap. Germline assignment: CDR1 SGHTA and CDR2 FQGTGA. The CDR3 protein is CASSDSSGNTIYF. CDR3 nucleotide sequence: TGTGCCAGCTCCGACAGTTCTGGAAACACCATATATTTT.

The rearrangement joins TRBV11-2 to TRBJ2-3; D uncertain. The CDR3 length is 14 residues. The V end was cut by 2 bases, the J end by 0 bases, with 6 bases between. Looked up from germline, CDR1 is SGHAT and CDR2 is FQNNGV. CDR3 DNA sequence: TGTGCCAGCAGCTTATCCCTGAGCACAGATACGCAGTATTTT. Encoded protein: CASSLSLSTDTQYF.

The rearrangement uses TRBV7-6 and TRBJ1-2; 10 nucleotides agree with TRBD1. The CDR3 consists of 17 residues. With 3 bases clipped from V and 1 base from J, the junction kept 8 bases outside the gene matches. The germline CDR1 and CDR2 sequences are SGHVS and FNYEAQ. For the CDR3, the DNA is TGTGCCAGCAGCTTTGCCGGGACAGGGGAACTTAACTATGGCTACACCTTC. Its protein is CASSFAGTGELNYGYTF.

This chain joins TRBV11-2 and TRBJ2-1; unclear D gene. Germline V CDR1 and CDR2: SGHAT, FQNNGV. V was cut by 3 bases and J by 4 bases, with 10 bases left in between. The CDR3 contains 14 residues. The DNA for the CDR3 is TGTGCCAGCAGCTTCCGAGATGTTTACAATGAGCAGTTCTTC. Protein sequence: CASSFRDVYNEQFF.

The CDR3 sequence: CSALTGETQYF. The DNA of the CDR3 is TGCAGTGCCCTCACAGGGGAGACCCAGTACTTC. The V gene is TRBV20-1, the J gene TRBJ2-5; tentative D call: TRBD1 (6 bases). The length of the CDR3 is 11 residues. Trimming took off 6 bases at V and 5 bases at J, with 10 bases between the two ends. Germline V gene lookup returns CDR1 DFQATT and CDR2 SNEGSKA (reference sequence).

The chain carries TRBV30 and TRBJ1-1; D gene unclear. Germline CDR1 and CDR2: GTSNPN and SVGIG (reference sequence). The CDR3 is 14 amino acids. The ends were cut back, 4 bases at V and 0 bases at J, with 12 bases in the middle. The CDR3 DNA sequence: TGTGCCTGGACGAGTTTACAGATGAACACTGAAGCTTTCTTT. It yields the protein CAWTSLQMNTEAFF.

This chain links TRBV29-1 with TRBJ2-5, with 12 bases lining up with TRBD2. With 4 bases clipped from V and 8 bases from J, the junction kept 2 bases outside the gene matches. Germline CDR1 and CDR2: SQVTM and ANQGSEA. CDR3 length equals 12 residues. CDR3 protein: CSVGGLAGTQYF. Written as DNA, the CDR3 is TGCAGCGTTGGAGGACTAGCGGGAACCCAGTACTTC.

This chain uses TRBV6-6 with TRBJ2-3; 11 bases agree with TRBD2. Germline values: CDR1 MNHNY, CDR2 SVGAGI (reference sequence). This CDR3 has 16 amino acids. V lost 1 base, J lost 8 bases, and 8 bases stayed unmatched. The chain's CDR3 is CASSYFTSGRSVTQYF. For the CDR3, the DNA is TGTGCCAGCAGTTACTTCACTAGCGGGAGATCGGTTACGCAGTATTTT.